Included here is one TCR beta chain sequence, with context. This sample is drawn from a study of blood T cell repertoires in COVID-19. As for the study in general: PBMCs, B-cell-depleted T cells, or T cells provided the cDNA or gDNA that made up the material.

Methods used by the authors: Nucleated cell counts were estimated from reference gene primer amplification. Profiling relied on immunoSEQ multiplex PCR, and the TCRdb table lists in-frame clones only, not all of them. Clone size and the V and J calls come from that table; the DNA yielded D and trimming. The sample includes 230,000 or so clones, 70% to 90% of them seen just once. Trimming at V came to 8 bases and at J to 0 bases, leaving 2 bases not matched to a gene. This CDR3 has 13 residues. Germline V gives CDR1 MNHEY, CDR2 SMNVEV (reference sequence). Each exposed participant met a COVID-19 case in the 2 weeks preceding study entry.

This chain joins TRBV27 and TRBJ2-7; 9 bases align to TRBD1. The clonotype originates from a woman aged 45-60 years who had been exposed to COVID-19. What was sequenced was PBMCs or T cells enriched from blood (not recorded which). As DNA, the CDR3 is TGTGCCAGCCAGGGACAGGGCTCCTACGAGCAGTACTTC. Its translation is CASQGQGSYEQYF.